The present T cell receptor (beta chain) was sequenced within a study of vaccination and CD4 T cells after COVID-19. For the study at large: Convalescents were six males and four females, two of them Hispanic. Median time from COVID diagnosis to post-COVID sampling was over 85 days (35 to 161).

The treatment is: roughly 10-day PBMC culture with coronavirus spike peptide pools or control peptides (ViraFEST assay). ViraFEST expanded antigen-specific T cells with peptide pools, then sequenced TCRs. Negative selection isolated the CD4+ T cells once the cells had been cultured for around 11 days. Once obtained from cultured CD4+ T cells, the DNA was sequenced using the Oncomine TCR Beta short-read assay. TCRdb analysed the PCR reads with MiXCR anew, one entry per CDR3 protein. The sample has approximately 16,000 distinct CDR3 sequences; approximately 28% are singletons. Germline V gene lookup returns CDR1 LNHNV and CDR2 YYDKDF (reference sequence). V shed 5 bases and J shed 6 bases, with 11 bases lying between them. CDR3 size: 13 residues. By proportion, this clonotype is medium-sized (0.01 to 0.1%). Its target is unknown.

Input material: cultured CD4+ T cells from blood. This rearrangement joins TRBV15 to TRBJ1-5, with TRBD1 as a possible D gene (6 bases). The TCR originated in a human donor with COVID-19. CDR3 bases: TGTGCCACCAGCGGACCGACAGGTCAGCCCCAGCATTTT. Its protein product is CATSGPTGQPQHF. Full variable domain (rest looked up from reference TRBV15 and TRBJ1-5): DAMVIQNPRYQVTQFGKPVTLSCSQTLNHNVMYWYQQKSSQAPKLLFHYYDKDFNNEADTPDNFQSRRPNTSFCFLDIRSPGLGDTAMYLCATSGPTGQPQHFGDGTRLSIL.